This T cell receptor (beta chain) was observed in a study of shared clonotypes between healthy human individuals. Clones were sequenced by immunoSEQ multiplex PCR, and TCRdb holds only the in-frame ones, with some missing. The sample holds some 1.5 million clones, 98% seen once. This receptor was taken from a man aged 25 to 45 in good health. Sequencing was done on a sample of naive CD4+ T cells sorted from blood. The subset here: CD45RA+ positively selected.

The CDR3 here is CASRLAGLSPELFF. CDR3 DNA sequence: TGTGCCAGCAGACTAGCGGGGTTGTCTCCGGAGCTGTTTTTT. The genes are TRBV6-1 and TRBJ2-2; 10 bases match TRBD2. Germline V gene lookup returns CDR1 MNHNS and CDR2 SASEGT. V gave up 6 bases and J gave up 10 bases; unmatched junction bases: 8. This CDR3 region has 14 residues.